These 23 T cell receptor beta chains share one sample of origin, sequenced in a study of CD8 T cells in Susac syndrome. Random hexamers served to reverse transcribe roughly 0.45 to 1 ug RNA. TCRdb analysed the immunoSEQ multiplex PCR reads with MiXCR anew, one entry per CDR3 protein. The sample shows around 150,000 distinct CDR3 sequences, over 85% of them seen only once. Sequencing used CD4+ T cells from PBMCs. Every receptor here comes from a human donor in good health.

The J gene is TRBJ2-1, the V gene TRBV7-8, with D unresolved. The CDR3 sequence is 13 residues long. The germline CDR1 and CDR2 sequences are SGHVS and FQNEAQ. The V end was cut by 6 bases, the J end by 4 bases, with 10 bases between. For the CDR3, the DNA is TGTGCCAGCAGACCAACCCAATACAATGAGCAGTTCTTC. It translates to CASRPTQYNEQFF.

The chain combines TRBV23-1 with TRBJ2-1; perhaps D is TRBD1 or TRBD2 (5 bases each). TRBV23-1 is given ORF status, its function remaining uncertain. The CDR3 is 17 amino acids. The V and J ends lost 1 base and 2 bases respectively, with 15 bases between them. CDR3: CASSQFPGQGAYNEQFF. The CDR3 bases are TGCGCCAGCAGTCAATTCCCGGGGCAAGGGGCCTACAATGAGCAGTTCTTC.

The J gene is TRBJ2-5, the V gene TRBV29-1, with D tentatively TRBD1 (6 bases). CDR1 SQVTM and CDR2 ANQGSEA come from the germline V gene. V lost 7 bases and J lost 5, with 14 bases in between. This CDR3 has 12 residues. The CDR3 nucleotides are TGCAGCGATATGACAGGCGGCGAGACCCAGTACTTC. Protein product: CSDMTGGETQYF.

V is TRBV4-3 and J is TRBJ2-1; TRBD2 matches 8 bases. This CDR3 is built from 16 residues. The V and J ends lost 1 base and 0 bases, in that order; junction bases with no gene match: 2. Germline V CDR1 and CDR2: LGHNA, YSLEER. The CDR3 DNA follows: TGCGCCAGCAGCCAAGGGACTAGCCGCTCCTACAATGAGCAGTTCTTC. Translated, it gives CASSQGTSRSYNEQFF.

The chain couples TRBV7-2 to TRBJ2-7; tentatively, D is TRBD1 or TRBD2 (5 bases each). Germline lookup yields CDR1 SGHTA and CDR2 FQGNSA. This CDR3 comprises 14 residues. The V and J ends lost 6 bases and 2 bases respectively, with 14 bases between them. The CDR3 sequence: CASREDKAPYEQYF. CDR3 DNA: TGTGCCAGCAGGGAGGACAAGGCTCCCTACGAGCAGTACTTC.

The gene calls are TRBV27 and TRBJ2-7, with D perhaps matching TRBD1 (6 bases). The V end was cut by 5 bases, the J end by 3 bases, with 11 bases between. The CDR3 consists of 13 residues. CDR1 MNHEY and CDR2 SMNVEV come from the germline V gene (reference sequence). The CDR3 is CASSPGHIYEQYF. In nucleotides, the CDR3 is TGTGCCAGCAGTCCGGGACACATCTACGAGCAGTACTTC.

The CDR3 spells CASSENPGDSPLHF. Written as DNA, the CDR3 is TGTGCCAGCAGCGAAAACCCGGGGGATTCACCCCTCCACTTT. This chain connects TRBV9 to TRBJ1-6, with D maybe TRBD1 (5 bases). Germline V gives CDR1 SGDLS, CDR2 YYNGEE. CDR3 length: 14 residues. The V end was cut by 3 bases, the J end by 8 bases, with 12 bases between. The full variable domain, rest sourced from reference TRBV9 and TRBJ1-6, is DSGVTQTPKHLITATGQRVTLRCSPRSGDLSVYWYQQSLDQGLQFLIQYYNGEERAKGNILERFSAQQFPDLHSELNLSSLELGDSALYFCASSENPGDSPLHFGNGTRLTVT.

The chain combines TRBV5-1 with TRBJ1-2, with TRBD1 identical over 9 bases. The V gene's germline CDR1 is SGHRS and CDR2 YFSETQ. The CDR3 contains 13 residues. Unmatched junction bases numbered 5, after V lost 3 bases and J lost 8 bases. Here the CDR3 reads CASSSGQGWGYTF. As DNA, the CDR3 is TGCGCCAGCAGCTCGGGACAGGGATGGGGCTACACCTTC.

This clonotype was seen only once. The gene calls are TRBV7-8 and TRBJ2-5; D is undetermined. The length of the CDR3 is 14 residues. Germline values: CDR1 SGHVS, CDR2 FQNEAQ. Trimming pared 5 bases from V and 0 bases from J, leaving 10 bases between. The CDR3 DNA follows: TGTGCCAGCAGCCGCGGACGGTACCAAGAGACCCAGTACTTC. Translated: CASSRGRYQETQYF.

The rearrangement uses TRBV6-6 and TRBJ2-3; the D call may be TRBD1 or TRBD2 (6 bases each). CDR1 MNHNY and CDR2 SVGAGI come from the germline V gene (reference sequence). Trimming stripped 0 bases from V and 5 bases from J, with 12 bases between. The CDR3 extends over 15 amino acids. This CDR3 reads CASSYSGGHGDTQYF. In DNA form, the CDR3 reads TGTGCCAGCAGTTACTCTGGGGGGCATGGAGATACGCAGTATTTT.

The chain joins TRBV6-6 to TRBJ2-5; TRBD2 might be the D (7 bases). There are 16 residues in the CDR3. Germline V gives CDR1 MNHNY, CDR2 SVGAGI (reference sequence). The V gene lost 6 bases and the J gene lost 4 bases, with 21 bases spanning the gap. The CDR3 here is CASSRTTGGQVETQYF. Here the CDR3 DNA reads TGTGCCAGCAGCCGGACCACCGGGGGGCAGGTAGAGACCCAGTACTTC.

The rearrangement links TRBV21-1 to TRBJ1-1. TRBV21-1 corresponds to a pseudogene. The CDR3 contains 8 residues. The CDR3 DNA sequence: TGTGCTCGGTGTACGGCTTTCTTT. It is translated as CARCTAFF.

The V and J genes are TRBV3-1 and TRBJ1-6; 7 bases align to TRBD1. V shed 3 bases and J 14 bases; nucleotides not matched to a gene: 4. This CDR3 comprises 12 residues. The germline V gene has CDR1 LGHDT and CDR2 YNNKEL (reference sequence). CDR3 amino acids: CASSHTGEALHF. The CDR3, as DNA: TGTGCCAGCAGCCATACAGGGGAGGCCCTCCACTTT.

The CDR3 loop reads CASSQGNHQPQHF. In DNA, the CDR3 is TGTGCCAGCAGTCAGGGTAACCATCAGCCCCAGCATTTT. The J gene is TRBJ1-5, the V gene TRBV12-3 or TRBV12-4, with a weak D call TRBD1 (5 bases). This CDR3 region has 13 residues. V dropped 5 bases and J dropped 5 bases, with 10 bases sitting between them.

The CDR3 DNA reads as TGCGCCAGCAGATCTGGGGATGGAGGGGAGCAGTACTTC. It yields the protein CASRSGDGGEQYF. The chain couples TRBV5-1 to TRBJ2-7; TRBD2 might be the D (6 bases). V lost 5 bases and J 7 bases, leaving 16 bases between the germline ends. Germline CDR1 reads SGHRS; CDR2 reads YFSETQ. This CDR3 comprises 13 residues.

The chain carries TRBV28 and TRBJ2-2, with D perhaps TRBD2 (6 bases). There are 14 residues in the CDR3. CDR1 MDHEN and CDR2 SYDVKM come from the germline V gene. V was clipped by 6 bases and J by 1 base, with 9 bases between them. The CDR3 region has the DNA TGTGCCAGCAGGCTTAGCGGGAACACCGGGGAGCTGTTTTTT. Its protein product is CASRLSGNTGELFF.

The rearrangement uses TRBV30 and TRBJ2-7; maybe TRBD2 (6 bases). CDR3 length equals 13 residues. V was shortened by 4 bases and J by 3 bases, with 13 bases between the two germline ends. The germline V gene has CDR1 GTSNPN and CDR2 SVGIG (reference sequence). CDR3 sequence: CAWTGTEGYEQYF. The CDR3 DNA follows: TGTGCCTGGACCGGGACGGAGGGCTACGAGCAGTACTTC.

The rearrangement links TRBV6-6 to TRBJ2-4; no firm D call. Germline V lookup: CDR1 MNHNY, CDR2 SVGAGI (reference sequence). Trimming shortened V by 2 bases and J by 0 bases, and 2 bases separated the two germline ends. This CDR3 has 13 amino acids. Here the CDR3 reads CASSYEAKNIQYF. The DNA of the CDR3 is TGTGCCAGCAGTTACGAAGCCAAAAACATTCAGTACTTC.

The gene calls are TRBV13 and TRBJ2-2; no clear D gene. Germline CDR1 PRHDT, CDR2 FYEKMQ (reference sequence). The germline V and J ends were trimmed by 5 bases and 6 bases, with 7 bases remaining between them. CDR3 size: 12 residues. The CDR3 nucleotides are TGTGCCAGCAGCACCTTGGCCGGGGAGCTGTTTTTT. Its protein is CASSTLAGELFF.

The V call is TRBV20-1, the J call TRBJ1-6; TRBD1 is a possible D gene (5 bases). This CDR3 comprises 17 residues. Trimming pared 0 bases from V and 0 bases from J, leaving 12 bases between. Germline V CDR1 and CDR2: DFQATT, SNEGSKA (reference sequence). The DNA for the CDR3 is TGCAGTGCTAGAGATGGGGCCGAGAGCTCCTATAATTCACCCCTCCACTTT. Protein product: CSARDGAESSYNSPLHF.

In DNA, the CDR3 is TGTGCCAGCAGGCCGGCGGGTAATTCACCCCTCCACTTT. It encodes CASRPAGNSPLHF. V and J are TRBV27 and TRBJ1-6; D is uncertain. Germline V gives CDR1 MNHEY, CDR2 SMNVEV (reference sequence). V was cut by 6 bases and J by 6 bases, with 9 bases left in between. The CDR3 consists of 13 residues.

The V call is TRBV30, the J call TRBJ1-2; 8 bases line up with TRBD1. CDR3 length equals 14 residues. The V gene's germline CDR1 is GTSNPN and CDR2 SVGIG (reference sequence). Germline trimming cut 3 bases from V and 1 base from J; bases unmatched to any gene: 4. CDR3 bases: TGTGCCTGGAGCCGGGACAGGCTTAACTATGGCTACACCTTC. This translates into CAWSRDRLNYGYTF.

The chain combines TRBV20-1 with TRBJ2-5; D is perhaps TRBD1 or TRBD2 (5 bases each). The CDR3 covers 13 residues. Germline V gives CDR1 DFQATT, CDR2 SNEGSKA (reference sequence). The V gene lost 1 base and the J gene lost 7 bases, with 13 bases spanning the gap. The CDR3 DNA is TGCAGTGCTAGAGGCCGGGACCGGGTGACCCAGTACTTC. Translated, it gives CSARGRDRVTQYF.